A single sample gave rise to the 5 T cell receptor beta chains below, sequenced in a study of beta chain features in type 1 diabetes. All of the isolated RNA was reverse transcribed, so expressed TCRB transcripts were sequenced. Using immunoSEQ multiplex PCR, the repertoire was profiled, and TCRdb retains in-frame clones only, with some absent. The repertoire holds about 140,000 clones, with less than 11% as singletons. What was sequenced was naive CD4+ T cells from blood. These receptors all come from a man younger than 35 in good health.

This clone was seen a few times. The chain has TRBV7-2 and TRBJ1-3, with D perhaps matching TRBD1 (5 bases). Trimming shortened V by 2 bases and J by 4 bases, and 12 bases separated the two germline ends. Germline assignment: CDR1 SGHTA and CDR2 FQGNSA. The CDR3 runs to 15 residues. The DNA of the CDR3 is TGTGCCAGCAGCTTAACTCTAGGGGCAGGAAACACCATATATTTT. Protein product: CASSLTLGAGNTIYF.

In its sample, this clone was seen a few times. The genes are TRBV7-8 and TRBJ2-1; 7 nucleotides line up with TRBD1. Per germline, CDR1 SGHVS and CDR2 FQNEAQ. With 1 base clipped from V and 8 bases from J, the junction kept 5 bases outside the gene matches. CDR3 length equals 14 residues. The DNA for the CDR3 is TGTGCCAGCAGCTTAGTGGACAGGTTCGATGAGCAGTTCTTC. It specifies CASSLVDRFDEQFF.

This clone was detected only a few times. The chain uses TRBV5-1 and TRBJ2-3; a possible D gene is TRBD2 (5 bases). This CDR3 comprises 18 residues. Germline values: CDR1 SGHRS, CDR2 YFSETQ. Trimming removed 0 bases from V and 0 bases from J, with 17 bases in between. The DNA for the CDR3 is TGCGCCAGCAGCTTGGCCTCGGGAAGGATTCTGAGCACAGATACGCAGTATTTT. It yields the protein CASSLASGRILSTDTQYF.

The chain joins TRBV9 to TRBJ2-1; 9 bases fit TRBD1. V shed 4 bases, J shed 10 bases, and the junction held 15 bases outside the gene matches. Looked up from germline, CDR1 is SGDLS and CDR2 is YYNGEE. CDR3 length: 16 amino acids. The CDR3 region has the DNA TGTGCCAGCAGCTCCCTTTCGGACAGGGGTCTTAGCGAGCAGTTCTTC. Amino acids: CASSSLSDRGLSEQFF. Complete variable domain (other parts from reference TRBV9 and TRBJ2-1): DSGVTQTPKHLITATGQRVTLRCSPRSGDLSVYWYQQSLDQGLQFLIQYYNGEERAKGNILERFSAQQFPDLHSELNLSSLELGDSALYFCASSSLSDRGLSEQFFGPGTRLTVL.

The J gene is TRBJ1-5, the V gene TRBV7-2, with a tentative D call TRBD1 (5 bases). The V gene's germline CDR1 is SGHTA and CDR2 FQGNSA. Trimming shortened V by 1 base and J by 3 bases, and 13 bases separated the two germline ends. This CDR3 region has 16 residues. The CDR3 nucleotides read TGTGCCAGCAGCTTAGGACAGATAGGGTTCAATCAGCCCCAGCATTTT. This codes for CASSLGQIGFNQPQHF.